These 21 T cell receptor beta chains were all obtained from the same sample, sequenced in a study of blood T cell repertoires in COVID-19. Assay: immunoSEQ multiplex PCR; the TCRdb copy retains only in-frame clones and omits some. The table includes 110,000 to 150,000 clones, roughly 80% detected once. The sequencing sample was made of PBMCs or T cells enriched from blood (not recorded which). The receptors here all came from a woman aged 40 to 55 who had recovered from COVID-19.

The rearrangement uses TRBV6-5 and TRBJ2-3, with D perhaps TRBD2 (7 bases). CDR1 and CDR2 (germline): MNHEY, SVGAGI. Trimming left V 7 bases short and J 8 bases short, with 22 bases between. This CDR3 is 15 amino acids long. CDR3: CASTRPGGPGVTQYF. The CDR3, as DNA: TGTGCCAGCACCCGACCGGGGGGCCCGGGGGTTACGCAGTATTTT.

V is TRBV5-6 and J is TRBJ2-1; 10 positions agree with TRBD2. The CDR3 has 16 residues. Germline V lookup: CDR1 SGHDT, CDR2 YYEEEE. The junction had 17 bases not matched to a gene; V was cut back by 9 bases and J by 8 bases. The CDR3 sequence: CATTAGVAGGGDEQFF. Written as DNA, the CDR3 is TGTGCCACCACAGCTGGGGTAGCGGGAGGTGGCGATGAGCAGTTCTTC.

This chain links TRBV27 with TRBJ1-5; the match to TRBD1 covers 8 bases. The trim removed 7 bases at V and 4 bases at J, leaving 6 bases unmatched. The CDR3 is 14 amino acids. From germline, CDR1 is MNHEY and CDR2 SMNVEV (reference sequence). This chain's CDR3 is CASTTGQGNQPQHF. In DNA form, the CDR3 reads TGTGCCAGCACTACCGGACAGGGAAATCAGCCCCAGCATTTT.

The chain employs TRBV9 and TRBJ2-1; 7 bases align to TRBD2. Germline V lookup: CDR1 SGDLS, CDR2 YYNGEE. This CDR3 region has 16 residues. V lost 2 bases and J lost 4; bases outside the gene matches: 9. The CDR3 region has the DNA TGTGCCAGCAGCGTTGGTTTAGGGAGGGTTTACAATGAGCAGTTCTTC. Translating it yields CASSVGLGRVYNEQFF. The full variable domain, with the rest looked up from reference TRBV9 and TRBJ2-1, is DSGVTQTPKHLITATGQRVTLRCSPRSGDLSVYWYQQSLDQGLQFLIQYYNGEERAKGNILERFSAQQFPDLHSELNLSSLELGDSALYFCASSVGLGRVYNEQFFGPGTRLTVL.

This chain links TRBV6-5 with TRBJ2-7, with 9 bases identical to TRBD2. V dropped 7 bases and J dropped 7; count of bases not matched to a gene: 11. Looked up from germline, CDR1 is MNHEY and CDR2 is SVGAGI. This CDR3 has 14 residues. In nucleotides, the CDR3 is TGTGCCAGCACACCCGGACTAGCGTCGCGGGAGCAGTACTTC. Translated: CASTPGLASREQYF.

The chain joins TRBV7-2 to TRBJ1-5, with 10 bases lining up with TRBD1. The V segment lost 3 bases and the J segment 9 bases; nucleotides outside the gene matches: 5. Germline V gene data show CDR1 as SGHTA and CDR2 as FQGNSA. The CDR3 totals 14 residues. The DNA for the CDR3 is TGTGCCAGCAGCTTTAGACAGGGGGCTCGGCCCCAGCATTTT. Protein product: CASSFRQGARPQHF.

The chain recombines TRBV29-1 with TRBJ2-1; 7 nucleotides match TRBD2. Germline V gene lookup returns CDR1 SQVTM and CDR2 ANQGSEA. The CDR3 runs to 13 residues. V lost 7 bases, J lost 4 bases, and 7 bases stayed unmatched. CDR3 bases: TGCAGCGCCAGGGAGGGTTTTTACAATGAGCAGTTCTTC. This encodes CSAREGFYNEQFF.

The chain recombines TRBV6-5 with TRBJ2-7; 7 bases are a match to TRBD2. This CDR3 region has 13 residues. Germline V lookup: CDR1 MNHEY, CDR2 SVGAGI. V was clipped by 6 bases and J by 4 bases; unmatched bases: 6. CDR3 sequence reads: CASRGGSLYEQYF. CDR3 sequence (DNA): TGTGCCAGCAGGGGCGGGAGCCTTTACGAGCAGTACTTC.

This clone was observed a few times. V is TRBV2 and J is TRBJ2-1, with 10 bases identical to TRBD1. Germline V gives CDR1 SNHLY, CDR2 FYNNEI. The CDR3 length is 16 residues. Trimming took 11 bases from V and 3 from J; bases not matched to a gene: 13. The CDR3 nucleotides read TGTGCCCGGGACAGGGGAAGGCAGTTCCTCTACAATGAGCAGTTCTTC. Amino acids: CARDRGRQFLYNEQFF.

This clone was detected only a few times. V gene TRBV5-1 combines with J gene TRBJ2-5; perhaps TRBD2 as D (6 bases). Germline values: CDR1 SGHRS, CDR2 YFSETQ. The CDR3 is made up of 16 amino acids. The germline V and J ends were trimmed by 4 bases and 5 bases, with 21 bases remaining between them. This CDR3 is CASSLTGRGTRETQYF. In DNA form, the CDR3 reads TGCGCCAGCAGCCTCACTGGGCGGGGCACGAGGGAGACCCAGTACTTC.

This clone was found once. The rearrangement joins TRBV29-1 to TRBJ2-5, with 7 bases identical to TRBD1. CDR1 SQVTM and CDR2 ANQGSEA come from the germline V gene. The ends lost 1 base at V and 5 bases at J; junction bases unmatched: 10. The CDR3 extends over 15 amino acids. This chain's CDR3 is CSVEVNRGLGETQYF. CDR3 nucleotide sequence: TGCAGCGTTGAAGTGAATAGGGGGCTAGGTGAGACCCAGTACTTC.

This chain connects TRBV19 to TRBJ2-1, with 9 nucleotides matching TRBD2. Germline lookup yields CDR1 LNHDA and CDR2 SQIVND (reference sequence). CDR3 length: 15 amino acids. Losses at the gene ends were 3 bases for V and 9 bases for J; bases not matched to a gene: 9. The CDR3 sequence is CASSINSGSLSEQFF. The DNA of the CDR3 is TGTGCCAGTAGTATTAATAGCGGGAGTCTGAGTGAGCAGTTCTTC.

The chain recombines TRBV29-1 with TRBJ1-1, with D perhaps TRBD1 (5 bases). The germline CDR1 and CDR2 sequences are SQVTM and ANQGSEA. This CDR3 spans 12 amino acids. V was pared by 7 bases and J by 0 bases, with 9 bases between. The CDR3 coding sequence is TGCAGCGCCAAGGGGATGAACACTGAAGCTTTCTTT. Encoded protein: CSAKGMNTEAFF. Variable domain in full (rest from reference TRBV29-1 and TRBJ1-1): SAVISQKPSRDICQRGTSLTIQCQVDSQVTMMFWYRQQPGQSLTLIATANQGSEATYESGFVIDKFPISRPNLTFSTLTVSNMSPEDSSIYLCSAKGMNTEAFFGQGTRLTVV.

This clone was seen a single time. The chain has TRBV7-9 and TRBJ1-6; possibly TRBD1 for D (5 bases). The germline V and J ends were trimmed by 0 bases and 10 bases, with 13 bases remaining between them. Germline lookup yields CDR1 SEHNR and CDR2 FQNEAQ (reference sequence). This CDR3 has 15 residues. The CDR3 is CASSLAAGIESPLHF. The CDR3 DNA reads TGTGCCAGCAGCTTAGCGGCAGGGATAGAATCACCCCTCCACTTT.

The gene calls are TRBV15 and TRBJ2-7, with D hard to call. Between the trimmed V and J ends, which lost 5 bases and 3 bases, there was a span of 17 bases. The CDR3 length is 15 residues. Germline V gives CDR1 LNHNV, CDR2 YYDKDF (reference sequence). Written as DNA, the CDR3 is TGTGCCACCAGCGAACCGACGCGAGGCATCTACGAGCAGTACTTC. It specifies CATSEPTRGIYEQYF.

Here the CDR3 DNA reads TGCGCCAGCAGCCAAGAAAGCGGGAAGGGGACAGATACGCAGTATTTT. Amino acid sequence: CASSQESGKGTDTQYF. V is TRBV4-1 and J is TRBJ2-3; TRBD2 aligns across 7 bases. Looked up from germline, CDR1 is MGHRA and CDR2 is YSYEKL. The CDR3 has 16 residues. J gave up 3 bases and V 0 bases, and 6 bases lay outside the gene matches.

This chain joins TRBV12-3 or TRBV12-4 and TRBJ1-2; no definite D call. Trimming cost V 3 bases and J 8 bases, with 10 bases left between them. CDR3 size: 12 residues. CDR3 region: CASSFEAPGYTF. The CDR3, as DNA: TGTGCCAGCAGTTTTGAGGCTCCAGGCTACACCTTC.

The chain has TRBV27 and TRBJ2-2; 9 positions agree with TRBD1. The CDR3 has 14 residues. Germline CDR1 reads MNHEY; CDR2 reads SMNVEV (reference sequence). The J segment lost 3 bases and the V segment lost 10 bases, leaving 6 bases of the junction unmatched. CDR3 in DNA: TGTGCCACCTCTTGGACAGGGGACACCGGGGAGCTGTTTTTT. Its translation is CATSWTGDTGELFF.

The V and J genes are TRBV9 and TRBJ1-2; 8 bases align to TRBD1. The J segment lost 2 bases and the V segment lost 2 bases, leaving 5 bases of the junction unmatched. CDR3 size: 15 residues. The germline V gene encodes CDR1 SGDLS and CDR2 YYNGEE. The CDR3 DNA sequence: TGTGCCAGCAGCGTCGGACAGGGAGGCAACTATGGCTACACCTTC. Protein product: CASSVGQGGNYGYTF. Complete variable domain (other parts from reference TRBV9 and TRBJ1-2): DSGVTQTPKHLITATGQRVTLRCSPRSGDLSVYWYQQSLDQGLQFLIQYYNGEERAKGNILERFSAQQFPDLHSELNLSSLELGDSALYFCASSVGQGGNYGYTFGSGTRLTVV.

CDR3 coding DNA: TGTGCCTGGAGCTTGGGTGGGGGGTACAATGAGCAGTTCTTC. Its protein product is CAWSLGGGYNEQFF. This chain connects TRBV30 to TRBJ2-1; the D gene is possibly TRBD2 (6 bases). From germline, CDR1 is GTSNPN and CDR2 SVGIG (reference sequence). This CDR3 contains 14 residues. Trimming left V 3 bases short and J 4 bases short, with 13 bases between.

This chain uses TRBV6-5 with TRBJ1-6, with TRBD1 matching 8 bases. This CDR3 contains 14 residues. Trimming cost V 5 bases and J 6 bases; bases outside gene matches: 3. The germline V gene encodes CDR1 MNHEY and CDR2 SVGAGI. CDR3 nucleotides: TGTGCCAGCAGTATGGACAGGGCTAATTCACCCCTCCACTTT. Translation gives CASSMDRANSPLHF.